The T cell receptor (beta chain) described here comes from a study of cytomegalovirus exposure and HLA in healthy donors. General study findings and limits: Rarity held for most TCR sequences, but there were some public TCRs that occurred in many donors.

In its sample, this clone was seen a few times. Its target is not known. Losses at the gene ends were 7 bases for V and 8 bases for J; bases not matched to a gene: 12. This CDR3 has 15 residues. The germline V gene encodes CDR1 MNHEY and CDR2 SVGAGI. Amplification used 60 Vbeta primers and 13 Jbeta primers. TCRdb's copy holds only in-frame clones and misses some; the assay was immunoSEQ multiplex PCR. The sample lists approximately 110,000 clones; roughly three fifths were seen once. This rearrangement joins TRBV6-5 to TRBJ2-2; 8 bases line up with TRBD1. Sequenced material: PBMCs. The TCR comes from a man aged 30 to 45 in good health and CMV-seropositive. CDR3 DNA sequence: TGTGCCAGCAAGGTGGCAGGGGGCGCGTCGGGGGAGCTGTTTTTT. Protein: CASKVAGGASGELFF.